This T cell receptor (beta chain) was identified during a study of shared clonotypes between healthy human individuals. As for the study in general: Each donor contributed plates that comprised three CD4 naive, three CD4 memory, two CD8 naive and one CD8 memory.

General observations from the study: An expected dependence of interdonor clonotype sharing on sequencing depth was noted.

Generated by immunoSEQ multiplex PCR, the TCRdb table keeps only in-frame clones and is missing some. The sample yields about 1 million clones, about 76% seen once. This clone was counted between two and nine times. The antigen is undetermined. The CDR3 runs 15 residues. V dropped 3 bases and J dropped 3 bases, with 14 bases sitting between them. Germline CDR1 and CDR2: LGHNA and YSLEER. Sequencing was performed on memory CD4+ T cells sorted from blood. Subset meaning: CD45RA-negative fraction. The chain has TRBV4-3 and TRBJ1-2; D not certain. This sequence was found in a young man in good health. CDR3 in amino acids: CASSQWTENHYGYTF. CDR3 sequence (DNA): TGCGCCAGCAGCCAGTGGACCGAAAATCACTATGGCTACACCTTC.